This TCR beta chain was observed in a study of blood T cell repertoires in COVID-19. Only in-frame clones appear in the TCRdb table, and some are missing; sequencing was by immunoSEQ multiplex PCR. The table has roughly 200,000 clones, around four fifths seen once. Those who participated ranged in age from roughly 18 to 100 years and resided in under 25 US areas. Assignments of participants to cohorts depended upon their own reported clinical history. People in the exposed group encountered a COVID-19 case within 2 weeks before entering the study. The germline V and J ends were trimmed by 4 bases and 7 bases, with 16 bases remaining between them. This CDR3 has 14 residues. Germline CDR1 SEHNR, CDR2 FQNEAQ (reference sequence).

The source material was PBMCs or T cells enriched from blood (not recorded which). J is TRBJ1-1 and V is TRBV7-9, with D maybe TRBD1 (6 bases). This receptor was identified in a woman aged 50 to 60 who had been exposed to COVID-19. In nucleotides, the CDR3 is TGTGCCAGCAGCTCCCTACAGGGAAAGAATGAAGCTTTCTTT. This encodes CASSSLQGKNEAFF.